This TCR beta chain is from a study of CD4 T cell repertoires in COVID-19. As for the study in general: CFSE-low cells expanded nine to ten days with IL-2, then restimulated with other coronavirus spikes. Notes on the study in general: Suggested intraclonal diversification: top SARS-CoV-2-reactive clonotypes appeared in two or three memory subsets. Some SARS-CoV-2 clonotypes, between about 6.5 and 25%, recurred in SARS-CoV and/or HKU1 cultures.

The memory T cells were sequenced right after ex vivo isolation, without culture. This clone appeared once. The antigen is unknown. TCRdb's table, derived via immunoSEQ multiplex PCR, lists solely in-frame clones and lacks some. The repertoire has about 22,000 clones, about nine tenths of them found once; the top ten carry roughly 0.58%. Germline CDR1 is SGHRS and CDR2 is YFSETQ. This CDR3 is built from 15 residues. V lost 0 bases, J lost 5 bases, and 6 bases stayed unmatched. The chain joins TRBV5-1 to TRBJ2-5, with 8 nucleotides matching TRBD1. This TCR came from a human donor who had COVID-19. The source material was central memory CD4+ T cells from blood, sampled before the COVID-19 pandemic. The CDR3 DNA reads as TGCGCCAGCAGCTTGGATGCAGGGGGCCGTGAGACCCAGTACTTC. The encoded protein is CASSLDAGGRETQYF.